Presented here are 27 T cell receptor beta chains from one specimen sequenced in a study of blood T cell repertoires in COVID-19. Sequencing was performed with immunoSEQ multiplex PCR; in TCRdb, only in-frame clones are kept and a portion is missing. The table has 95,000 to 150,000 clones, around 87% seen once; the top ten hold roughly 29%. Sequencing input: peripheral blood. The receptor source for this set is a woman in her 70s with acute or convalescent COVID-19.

The CDR3 nucleotides are TGTGCCAGCAGTTCGGGACAGGTCTACGAGCAGTACTTC. It specifies CASSSGQVYEQYF. The gene calls are TRBV6-5 and TRBJ2-7; 8 nucleotides line up with TRBD1. This CDR3 is 13 amino acids long. Losses at the gene ends were 4 bases for V and 3 bases for J; bases not matched to a gene: 2. Per the germline V gene, CDR1 is MNHEY and CDR2 is SVGAGI.

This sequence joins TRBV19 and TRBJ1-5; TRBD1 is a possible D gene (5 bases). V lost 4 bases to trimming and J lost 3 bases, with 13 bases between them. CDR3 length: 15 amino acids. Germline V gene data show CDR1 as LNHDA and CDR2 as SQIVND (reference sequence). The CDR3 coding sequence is TGTGCCAGTAGTAGGAGGGGAGAGGACAATCAGCCCCAGCATTTT. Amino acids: CASSRRGEDNQPQHF.

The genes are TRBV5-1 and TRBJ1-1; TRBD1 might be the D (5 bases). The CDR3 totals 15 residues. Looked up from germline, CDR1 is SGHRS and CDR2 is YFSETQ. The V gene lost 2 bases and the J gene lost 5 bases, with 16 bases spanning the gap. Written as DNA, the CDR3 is TGCGCCAGCAGCTTCGCCTCCGGGGGATGGACTGAAGCTTTCTTT. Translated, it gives CASSFASGGWTEAFF.

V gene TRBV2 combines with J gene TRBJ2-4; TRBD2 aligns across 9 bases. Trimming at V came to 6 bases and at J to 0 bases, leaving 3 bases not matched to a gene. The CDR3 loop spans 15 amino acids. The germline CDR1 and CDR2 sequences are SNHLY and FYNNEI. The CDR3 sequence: CASSLAGIAKNIQYF. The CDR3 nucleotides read TGTGCCAGCAGCCTAGCGGGGATAGCCAAAAACATTCAGTACTTC.

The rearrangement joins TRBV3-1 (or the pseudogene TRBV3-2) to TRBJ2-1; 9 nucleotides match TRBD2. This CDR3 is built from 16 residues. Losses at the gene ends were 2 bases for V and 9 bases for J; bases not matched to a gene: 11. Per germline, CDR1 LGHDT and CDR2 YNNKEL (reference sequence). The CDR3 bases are TGTGCCAGCAGCCAATTTCAGCGGGGGGCCAGGGGTGAGCAGTTCTTC. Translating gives CASSQFQRGARGEQFF.

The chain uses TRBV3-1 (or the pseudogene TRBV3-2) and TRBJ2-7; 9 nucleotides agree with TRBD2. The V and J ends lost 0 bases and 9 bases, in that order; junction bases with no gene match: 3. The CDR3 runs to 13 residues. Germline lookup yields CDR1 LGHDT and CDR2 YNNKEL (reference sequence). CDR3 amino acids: CASSQDLLAGQYF. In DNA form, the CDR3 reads TGTGCCAGCAGCCAAGATTTACTAGCGGGGCAGTACTTC.

CDR3: CASSFHTSYEQYF. The CDR3, as DNA: TGTGCCAGCAGCTTTCACACCTCCTACGAGCAGTACTTC. V usage is TRBV7-9 and J usage is TRBJ2-7; D unclear. CDR1 SEHNR and CDR2 FQNEAQ come from the germline V gene (reference sequence). CDR3 size: 13 residues. V dropped 3 bases and J dropped 0 bases, with 6 bases sitting between them.

The DNA for the CDR3 is TGTGCCAGCAGCCTCACAGGGGTAGAGACCCAGTACTTC. Amino acid sequence: CASSLTGVETQYF. V usage is TRBV6-5 and J usage is TRBJ2-5, with 7 bases aligning to TRBD1. CDR1 and CDR2 (germline): MNHEY, SVGAGI. The CDR3 is 13 residues long. The trim removed 6 bases at V and 4 bases at J, leaving 5 bases unmatched.

CDR3 sequence (DNA): TGTGCCACCAGCAGAACAAGGGACAGTGAAAAACTGTTTTTT. It is translated as CATSRTRDSEKLFF. The chain links TRBV15 to TRBJ1-4, with 7 positions matching TRBD1. CDR1 is LNHNV, CDR2 YYDKDF, per germline (reference sequence). V lost 2 bases to trimming and J lost 7 bases; unmatched junction nucleotides: 4. This CDR3 is 14 amino acids long.

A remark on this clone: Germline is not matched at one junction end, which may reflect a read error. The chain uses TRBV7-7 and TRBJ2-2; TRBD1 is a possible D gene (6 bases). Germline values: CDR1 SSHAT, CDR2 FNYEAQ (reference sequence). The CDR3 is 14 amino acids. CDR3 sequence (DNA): TGTGCTAGCAGCTTAAAAGGGACAACCGGGGAGCTGTTTTTT. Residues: CASSLKGTTGELFF. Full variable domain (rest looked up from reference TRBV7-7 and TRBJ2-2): GAGVSQSPRYKVTKRGQDVTLRCDPISSHATLYWYQQALGQGPEFLTYFNYEAQPDKSGLPSDRFSAERPEGSISTLTIQRTEQRDSAMYRCASSLKGTTGELFFGEGSRLTVL.

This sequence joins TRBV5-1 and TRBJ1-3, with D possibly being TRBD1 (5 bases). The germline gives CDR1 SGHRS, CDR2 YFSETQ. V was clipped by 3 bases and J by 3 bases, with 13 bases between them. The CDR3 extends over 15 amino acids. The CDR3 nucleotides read TGCGCCAGCAGCTGGGGCAGGGCAAGTGGAAACACCATATATTTT. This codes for CASSWGRASGNTIYF.

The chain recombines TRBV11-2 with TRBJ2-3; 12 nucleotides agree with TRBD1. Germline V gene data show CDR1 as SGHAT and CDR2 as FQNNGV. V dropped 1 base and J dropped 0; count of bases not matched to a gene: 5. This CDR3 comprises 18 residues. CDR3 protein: CASSLAGTGGASTDTQYF. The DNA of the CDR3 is TGTGCCAGCAGCTTAGCTGGGACAGGGGGCGCTAGCACAGATACGCAGTATTTT.

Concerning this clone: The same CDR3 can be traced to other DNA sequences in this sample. CDR3 sequence: CAWSVRSNQPQHF. The CDR3 coding sequence is TGTGCCTGGAGTGTACGGAGCAATCAGCCCCAGCATTTT. V and J are TRBV30 and TRBJ1-5; D call uncertain. The germline V and J ends were trimmed by 0 bases and 1 base, with 4 bases remaining between them. CDR3 size: 13 residues. CDR1 GTSNPN and CDR2 SVGIG come from the germline V gene (reference sequence). The complete variable domain, with remaining parts taken from reference TRBV30 and TRBJ1-5, reads SQTIHQWPATLVQPVGSPLSLECTVEGTSNPNLYWYRQAAGRGLQLLFYSVGIGQISSEVPQNLSASRPQDRQFILSSKKLLLSDSGFYLCAWSVRSNQPQHFGDGTRLSIL.

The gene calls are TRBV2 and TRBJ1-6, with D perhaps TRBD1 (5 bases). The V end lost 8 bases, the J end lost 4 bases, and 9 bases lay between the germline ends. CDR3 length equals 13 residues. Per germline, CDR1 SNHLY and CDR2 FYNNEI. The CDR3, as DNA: TGTGCCAGCCTCAGGGAATATAATTCACCCCTCCACTTT. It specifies CASLREYNSPLHF. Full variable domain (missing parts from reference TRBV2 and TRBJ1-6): EPEVTQTPSHQVTQMGQEVILRCVPISNHLYFYWYRQILGQKVEFLVSFYNNEISEKSEIFDDQFSVERPDGSNFTLKIRSTKLEDSAMYFCASLREYNSPLHFGNGTRLTVT.

For the CDR3, the DNA is TGTGCCAGTAGTACCATGCGTGATCAGCCCCAGCATTTT. This translates into CASSTMRDQPQHF. The chain joins TRBV19 to TRBJ1-5; no firm D call. The CDR3 runs 13 residues. CDR1 and CDR2 (germline): LNHDA, SQIVND (reference sequence). V dropped 4 bases and J dropped 5 bases, with 9 bases sitting between them. The whole variable domain, remainder taken from reference TRBV19 and TRBJ1-5, is DGGITQSPKYLFRKEGQNVTLSCEQNLNHDAMYWYRQDPGQGLRLIYYSQIVNDFQKGDIAEGYSVSREKKESFPLTVTSAQKNPTAFYLCASSTMRDQPQHFGDGTRLSIL.

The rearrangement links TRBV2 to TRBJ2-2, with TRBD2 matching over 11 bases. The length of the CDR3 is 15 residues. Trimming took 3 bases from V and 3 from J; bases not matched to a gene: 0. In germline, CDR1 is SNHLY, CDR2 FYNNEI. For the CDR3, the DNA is TGTGCCAGCAGTGAGACTAGCGGGGACACCGGGGAGCTGTTTTTT. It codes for CASSETSGDTGELFF.

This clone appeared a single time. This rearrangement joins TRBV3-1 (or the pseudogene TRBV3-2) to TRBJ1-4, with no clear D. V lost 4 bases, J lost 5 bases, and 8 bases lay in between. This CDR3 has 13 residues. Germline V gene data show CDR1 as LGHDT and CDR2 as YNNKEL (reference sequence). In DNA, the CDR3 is TGTGCCAGCAGCCCCCAGCGCAATGAAAAACTGTTTTTT. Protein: CASSPQRNEKLFF.

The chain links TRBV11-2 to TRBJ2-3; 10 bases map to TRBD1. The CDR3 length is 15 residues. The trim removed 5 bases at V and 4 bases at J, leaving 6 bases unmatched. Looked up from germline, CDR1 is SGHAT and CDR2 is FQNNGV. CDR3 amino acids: CASSPRTGGADTQYF. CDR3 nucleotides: TGTGCCAGCAGCCCACGGACAGGGGGGGCAGATACGCAGTATTTT.

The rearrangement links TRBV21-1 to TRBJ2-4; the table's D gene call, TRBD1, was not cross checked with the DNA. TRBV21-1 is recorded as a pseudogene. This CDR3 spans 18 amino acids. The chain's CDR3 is CASSRRRDRGLAKNIQYF. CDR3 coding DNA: TGTGCCAGCAGCAGACGCCGGGACAGGGGACTAGCCAAAAACATTCAGTACTTC.

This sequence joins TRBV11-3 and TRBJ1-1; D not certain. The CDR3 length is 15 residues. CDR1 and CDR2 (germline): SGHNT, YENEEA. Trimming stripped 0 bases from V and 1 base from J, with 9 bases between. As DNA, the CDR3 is TGTGCCAGCAGCTTAGATCCACAGAGGAACACTGAAGCTTTCTTT. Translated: CASSLDPQRNTEAFF.

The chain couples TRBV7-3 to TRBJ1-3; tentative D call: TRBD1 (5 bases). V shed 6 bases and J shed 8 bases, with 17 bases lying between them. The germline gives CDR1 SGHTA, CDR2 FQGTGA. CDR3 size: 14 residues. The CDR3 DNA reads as TGTGCCAGCAGGAGGGGAGGGGTTGAAGACACCATATATTTT. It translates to CASRRGGVEDTIYF.

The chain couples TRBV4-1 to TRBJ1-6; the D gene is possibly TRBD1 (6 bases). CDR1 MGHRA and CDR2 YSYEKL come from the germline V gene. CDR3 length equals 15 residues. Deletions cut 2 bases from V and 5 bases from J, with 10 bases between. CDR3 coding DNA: TGCGCCAGCAGCCAACAGGGGAATAATAATTCACCCCTCCACTTT. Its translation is CASSQQGNNNSPLHF.

CDR3 residues: CATSVPSGGTPRTGELFF. Written as DNA, the CDR3 is TGTGCCACCAGTGTCCCTAGCGGGGGCACCCCTAGGACCGGGGAGCTGTTTTTT. The rearrangement uses TRBV24-1 and TRBJ2-2, with 10 bases aligning to TRBD2. CDR1 and CDR2 from the germline V gene are KGHDR and SFDVKD. The CDR3 totals 18 residues. V gave up 5 bases and J gave up 5 bases; unmatched junction bases: 13.

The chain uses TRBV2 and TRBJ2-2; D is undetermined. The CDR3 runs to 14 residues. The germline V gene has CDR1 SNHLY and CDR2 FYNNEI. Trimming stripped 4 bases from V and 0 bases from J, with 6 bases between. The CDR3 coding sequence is TGTGCCAGCAGTGTTACTGCGAACACCGGGGAGCTGTTTTTT. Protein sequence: CASSVTANTGELFF.

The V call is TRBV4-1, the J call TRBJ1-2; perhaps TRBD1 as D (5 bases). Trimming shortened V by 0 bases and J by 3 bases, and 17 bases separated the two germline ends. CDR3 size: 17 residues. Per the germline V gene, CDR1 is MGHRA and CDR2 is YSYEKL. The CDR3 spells CASSQDKSGVGDYGYTF. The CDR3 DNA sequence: TGCGCCAGCAGCCAAGACAAGTCGGGGGTGGGTGACTATGGCTACACCTTC.

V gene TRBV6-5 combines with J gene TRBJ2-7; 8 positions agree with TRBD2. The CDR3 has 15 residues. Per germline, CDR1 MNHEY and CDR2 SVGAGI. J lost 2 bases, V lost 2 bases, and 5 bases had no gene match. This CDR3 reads CASSYIAGGAYEQYF. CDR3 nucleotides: TGTGCCAGCAGTTACATTGCGGGGGGTGCCTACGAGCAGTACTTC.

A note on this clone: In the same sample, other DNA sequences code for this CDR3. CDR3 bases: TGTGCCAGCAGTTCGGGACAGGGAAACTATGGCTACACCTTC. It codes for CASSSGQGNYGYTF. The genes are TRBV28 and TRBJ1-2, with TRBD1 identical over 9 bases. CDR1 and CDR2 (germline): MDHEN, SYDVKM. The ends lost 4 bases at V and 2 bases at J; junction bases unmatched: 2. The CDR3 consists of 14 residues.